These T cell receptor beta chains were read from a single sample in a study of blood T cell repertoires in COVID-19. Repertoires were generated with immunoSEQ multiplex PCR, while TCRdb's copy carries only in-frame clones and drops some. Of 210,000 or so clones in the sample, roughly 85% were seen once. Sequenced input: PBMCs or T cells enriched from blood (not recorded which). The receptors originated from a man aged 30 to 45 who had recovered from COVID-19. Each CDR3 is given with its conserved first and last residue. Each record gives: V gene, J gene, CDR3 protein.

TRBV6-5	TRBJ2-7	CASSPGAAHPYEQYF
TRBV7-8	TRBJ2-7	CASSEVPGATYEQYF
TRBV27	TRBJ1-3	CASRMTGAGNTIYF
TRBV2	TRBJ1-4	CASSGQGAPNEKLFF
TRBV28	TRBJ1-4	CASSLSNPGGSEKLFF
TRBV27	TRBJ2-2	CASSFHLLSLNTGELFF
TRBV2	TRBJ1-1	CASSDQGGNTEAFF
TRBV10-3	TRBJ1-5	CAISPRDSDQPQHF
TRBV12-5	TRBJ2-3	CASGLYRLAGNITSTDTQYF
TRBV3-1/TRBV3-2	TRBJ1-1	CASSPPPIISPNTEAFF
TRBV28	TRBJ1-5	CASSFAGGSNQPQHF
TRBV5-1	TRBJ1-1	CASSLGTGVGEAFF
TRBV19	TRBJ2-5	CASSPQSDSIRTQYF
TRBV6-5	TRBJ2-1	CASSYDGTTIAEQFF
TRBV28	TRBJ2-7	CVSSFWAGVGEQYF
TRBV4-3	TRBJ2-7	CASSQAVAGGQYEQYF
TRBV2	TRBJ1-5	CASTYLRGANQPQHF
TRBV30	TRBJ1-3	CAWDNSGQLGNTIYF
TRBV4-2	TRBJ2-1	CASSQGGLAVNEQFF
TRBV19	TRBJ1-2	CASSPIRDRDHYNTF
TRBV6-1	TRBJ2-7	CASSEVGGRLGYEQYF
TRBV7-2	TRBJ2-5	CASSLRQGTETQYF
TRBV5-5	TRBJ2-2	CASSVPEGVSGELFF
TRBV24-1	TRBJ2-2	CATSDSGGELFF
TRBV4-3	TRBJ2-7	CASSLSAGGTYEQYF
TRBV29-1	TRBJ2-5	CSIMTGLGETQYF
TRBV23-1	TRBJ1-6	CASGPIIREANSPLHF
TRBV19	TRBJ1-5	CASSRGFNQPQHF
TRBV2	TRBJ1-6	CASSVRDRGPLHF
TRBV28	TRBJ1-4	CASSSGQANEKLFF
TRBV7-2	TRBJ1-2	CASSARQGRYGYTF
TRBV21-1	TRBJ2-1	CASSPGSRKIPYNEQFF
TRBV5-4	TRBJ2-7	CASSSGLDSPYEQYF
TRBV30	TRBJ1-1	CAWSVTGGTEAFF
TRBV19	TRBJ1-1	CASSIGVGITEAFF
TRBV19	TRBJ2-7	CASSGRGASSYEQYF
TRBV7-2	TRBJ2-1	CASSSSELGQGKFF
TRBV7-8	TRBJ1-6	CAVQGFNSPLHF
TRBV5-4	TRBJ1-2	CASSLGPKTGNYGYTF
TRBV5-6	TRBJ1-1	CASSKQSNTEAFF
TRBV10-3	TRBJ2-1	CAITSGSPDEQFF
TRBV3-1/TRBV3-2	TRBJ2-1	CASSQDILVGFRNEQFF
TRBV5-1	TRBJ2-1	CASSLPGDEQFF
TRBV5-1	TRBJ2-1	CASSRPLAGGGDEQFF
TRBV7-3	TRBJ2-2	CASSLRAAGGPTNTGELFF
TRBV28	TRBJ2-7	CASNRGSYEQYF